This TCR beta chain was profiled in a study of blood T cells in healthy people across ages. General observations from the study: Naive T cell percentage and TCR beta diversity correlated strongly. Estimates of diversity drawn from one million T cells were considered underestimates.

As to this clonotype: Its antigen remains unidentified.

The germline CDR1 and CDR2 sequences are DFQATT and SNEGSKA (reference sequence). This CDR3 has 10 amino acids. The trim removed 3 bases at V and 11 bases at J, leaving 3 bases unmatched. A second PCR of about 7 to 11 cycles used a sample-barcoded 5' primer and a J-beta primer mix. All samples gave at least 2.5 million CDR3-containing paired-end reads. Each CDR3 protein is one row after TCRdb ran MiXCR on the 5' RACE reads. This table has hundreds of thousands of distinct CDR3 sequences, about 55% appearing once. The TCR sequence derives from a man older than 75 in good health. The chain carries TRBV20-1 and TRBJ1-1; 7 nucleotides agree with TRBD1. The sequenced sample consisted of blood. CDR3 region: CSASTGDAFF. The CDR3 coding sequence is TGCAGTGCTAGCACAGGGGACGCTTTCTTT.